This T cell receptor (beta chain) stems from a study of identical twins. General study findings and limits: The more abundant beta clonotypes in cord blood had fewer insertions, and memory repertoires did not show this. There is a chance that invariant MAIT and iNKT cells partially muddied zero-insertion analyses.

The CDR3 loop spans 12 amino acids. V lost 5 bases and J 6 bases, leaving 7 bases between the germline ends. The germline CDR1 and CDR2 sequences are SGHTA and FQGNSA. Template switching added a universal primer site, and cDNA bore unique molecular identifiers. A single record per CDR3 protein comes from TCRdb applying MiXCR to the 5' RACE reads. The sample shows about 520,000 distinct CDR3 sequences, under 25% of them seen only once. As concerns this clonotype: Its antigen remains unknown.

This sample also belongs to another study, concerning T cells expressing NK-cell markers.

The V call is TRBV7-2, the J call TRBJ2-2; D not certain. The sample comprised CD4+ T cells sorted from blood. This sequence was found in a woman aged 18-29 years in good health. CDR3 region: CASSPFAGELFF. CDR3 nucleotide sequence: TGTGCCAGCAGCCCTTTCGCCGGGGAGCTGTTTTTT.